The sample holds many counts of the clone carrying this T cell receptor (beta chain). Its antigen is unknown. The data were taken from a study of T cells in Graves' hyperthyroidism and ophthalmopathy. Study observations and caveats: Researchers report that a 13 V-J model separated ophthalmopathy from stable hyperthyroidism.

Lactation, pregnancy, other autoimmune disease or uncontrolled infection led to exclusion of patients. RNA transcripts provided the source from which TCR beta CDR3 regions were amplified. Primed by the HTBI set, a first-round RT-PCR was run on the TCR CDR3. TCRdb reprocessed the multiplex PCR reads via MiXCR and lists one record per CDR3 protein. The sample includes around 350,000 distinct CDR3 sequences, 15% to 19% of them seen just once. The germline V gene has CDR1 SGHTA and CDR2 FQGNSA. Unmatched junction bases numbered 6, after V lost 5 bases and J lost 4 bases. The CDR3 spans 15 residues. The clonotype originates from a woman between 18 and 29 years old with Graves' hyperthyroidism that later progressed to Graves' ophthalmopathy. What was sequenced was blood. This sequence joins TRBV7-2 and TRBJ2-5; 11 bases line up with TRBD1. In DNA, the CDR3 is TGTGCCAGCAGCGCCCGGACAGGGGGCGGAGAGACCCAGTACTTC. Protein product: CASSARTGGGETQYF.